This T cell receptor beta chain emerged from a study of beta chain features in type 1 diabetes. For the study at large: In all, 85 million to 130 million sorted cells from all samples were analyzed. General study results and limits: Shortening of TCRB CDR3s, moderate but significant, appeared in all four CD4+ subsets of Type 1 diabetes patients. A greater similarity of naive, central memory and Treg TCRB repertoires was seen among patients than among healthy donors. The study found fewer insertions and more deletions at VDJ junctions in type 1 diabetes patients. cDNA sequencing could over-represent cells with high TCR expression.

This clone was seen a few times. The antigen remains undetermined. Isolated RNA was reverse transcribed in full, so expressed TCRB transcripts were sequenced. Sequencing used immunoSEQ multiplex PCR; TCRdb keeps in-frame clones, though not all of them. The sample includes around 340,000 clones, around 8.5% seen only once; the top ten take 1%. There are 11 residues in the CDR3. CDR1 and CDR2 (germline): SQVTM, ANQGSEA. The clonotype comes from a man aged 30 to 39 with type 1 diabetes. The chain joins TRBV29-1 to TRBJ1-1, with D maybe TRBD1 (5 bases). The sequencing sample was made of central memory CD4+ T cells from blood. CDR3 sequence (DNA): TGCAGTCACGAGGGGACTACTGAAGCTTTCTTT. Encoded protein: CSHEGTTEAFF.